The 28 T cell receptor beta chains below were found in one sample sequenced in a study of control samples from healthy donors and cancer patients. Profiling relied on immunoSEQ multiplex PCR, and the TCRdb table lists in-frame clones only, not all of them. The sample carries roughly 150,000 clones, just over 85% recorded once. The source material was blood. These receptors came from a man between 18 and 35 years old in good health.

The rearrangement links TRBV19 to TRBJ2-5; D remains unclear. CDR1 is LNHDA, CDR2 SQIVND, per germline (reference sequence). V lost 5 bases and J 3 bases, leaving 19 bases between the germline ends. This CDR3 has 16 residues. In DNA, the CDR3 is TGTGCCAGTAGTTCAGGAGTCCGTCCCATGAAAGAGACCCAGTACTTC. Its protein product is CASSSGVRPMKETQYF.

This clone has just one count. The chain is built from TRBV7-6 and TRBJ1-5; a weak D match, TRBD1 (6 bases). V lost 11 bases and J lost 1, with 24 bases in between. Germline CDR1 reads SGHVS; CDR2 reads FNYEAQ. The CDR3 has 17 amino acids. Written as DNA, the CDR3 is TGTGCCTCACCGGGAGACAGGTTGGACCCCAGCAATCAGCCCCAGCATTTT. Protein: CASPGDRLDPSNQPQHF.

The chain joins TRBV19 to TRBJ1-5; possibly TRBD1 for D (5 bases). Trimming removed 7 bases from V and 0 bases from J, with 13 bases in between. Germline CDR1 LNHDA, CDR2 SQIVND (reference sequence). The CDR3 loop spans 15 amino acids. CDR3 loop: CASKDRPYSNQPQHF. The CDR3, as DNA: TGTGCCAGTAAAGACAGACCATATAGCAATCAGCCCCAGCATTTT.

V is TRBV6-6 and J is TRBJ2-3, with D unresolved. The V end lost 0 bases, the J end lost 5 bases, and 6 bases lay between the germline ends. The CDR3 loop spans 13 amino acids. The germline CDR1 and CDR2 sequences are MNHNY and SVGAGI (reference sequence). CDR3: CASSYSRLDTQYF. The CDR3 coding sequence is TGTGCCAGCAGTTACTCGAGGTTAGATACGCAGTATTTT.

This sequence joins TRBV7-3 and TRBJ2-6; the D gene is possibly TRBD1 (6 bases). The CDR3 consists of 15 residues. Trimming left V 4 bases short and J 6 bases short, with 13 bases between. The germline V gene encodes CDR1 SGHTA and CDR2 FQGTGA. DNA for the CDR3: TGTGCCAGCAGCTCATCAGGGGCCGCGGCCAACGTCCTGACTTTC. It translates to CASSSSGAAANVLTF.

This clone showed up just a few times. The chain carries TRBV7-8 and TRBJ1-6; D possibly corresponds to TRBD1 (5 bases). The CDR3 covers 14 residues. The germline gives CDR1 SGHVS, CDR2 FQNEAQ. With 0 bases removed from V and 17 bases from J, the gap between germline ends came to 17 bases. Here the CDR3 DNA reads TGTGCCAGCAGCTTAGCTCGATCGGGGGGGAAAATCCACTTT. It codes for CASSLARSGGKIHF. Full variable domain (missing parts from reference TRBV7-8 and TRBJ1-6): GAGVSQSPRYKVAKRGQDVALRCDPISGHVSLFWYQQALGQGPEFLTYFQNEAQLDKSGLPSDRFFAERPEGSVSTLKIQRTQQEDSAVYLCASSLARSGGKIHFGNGTRLTVT.

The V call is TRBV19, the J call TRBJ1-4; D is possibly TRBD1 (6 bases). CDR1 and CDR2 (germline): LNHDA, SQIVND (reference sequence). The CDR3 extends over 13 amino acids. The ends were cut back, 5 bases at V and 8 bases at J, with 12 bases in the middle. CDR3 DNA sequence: TGTGCCAGTAGTCCCTCGGGGGGCGAAAAACTGTTTTTT. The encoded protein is CASSPSGGEKLFF.

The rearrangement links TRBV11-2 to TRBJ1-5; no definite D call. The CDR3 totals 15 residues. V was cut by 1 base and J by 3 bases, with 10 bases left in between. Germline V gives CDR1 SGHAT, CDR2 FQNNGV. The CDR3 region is CASSLVSGPNQPQHF. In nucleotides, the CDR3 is TGTGCCAGCAGCTTAGTAAGTGGGCCCAATCAGCCCCAGCATTTT.

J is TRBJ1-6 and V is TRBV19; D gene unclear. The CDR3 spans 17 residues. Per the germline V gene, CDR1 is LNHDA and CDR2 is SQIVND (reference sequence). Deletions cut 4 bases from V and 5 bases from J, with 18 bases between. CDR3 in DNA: TGTGCCAGTAGTACCGGCAGGCCTGGGCCCGATAATTCACCCCTCCACTTT. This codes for CASSTGRPGPDNSPLHF.

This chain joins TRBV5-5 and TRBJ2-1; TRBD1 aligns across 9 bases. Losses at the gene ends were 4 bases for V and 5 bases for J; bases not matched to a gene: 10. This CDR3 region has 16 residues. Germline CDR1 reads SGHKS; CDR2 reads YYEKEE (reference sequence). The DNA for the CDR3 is TGTGCCAGCAGCCCGGTCGGACAGGGGTTAAACAATGAGCAGTTCTTC. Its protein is CASSPVGQGLNNEQFF.

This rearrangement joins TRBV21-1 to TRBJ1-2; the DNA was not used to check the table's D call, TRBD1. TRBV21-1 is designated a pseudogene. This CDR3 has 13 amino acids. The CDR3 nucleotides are TGTGCCAGCATGGCAGGGGCGTCTTATGGCTACACCTTC. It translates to CASMAGASYGYTF.

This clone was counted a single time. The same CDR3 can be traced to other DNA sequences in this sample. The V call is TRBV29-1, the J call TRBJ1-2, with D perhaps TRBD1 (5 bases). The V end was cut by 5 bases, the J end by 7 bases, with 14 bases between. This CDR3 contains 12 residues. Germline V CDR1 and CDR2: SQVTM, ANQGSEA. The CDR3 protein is CSVYGGEGGYTF. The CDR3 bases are TGCAGCGTTTATGGGGGGGAGGGTGGCTACACCTTC.

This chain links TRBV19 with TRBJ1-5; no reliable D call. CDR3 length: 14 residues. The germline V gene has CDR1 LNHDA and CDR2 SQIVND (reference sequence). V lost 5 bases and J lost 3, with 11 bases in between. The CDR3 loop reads CASSPPRPNQPQHF. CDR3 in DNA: TGTGCCAGTAGTCCCCCCAGGCCCAATCAGCCCCAGCATTTT.

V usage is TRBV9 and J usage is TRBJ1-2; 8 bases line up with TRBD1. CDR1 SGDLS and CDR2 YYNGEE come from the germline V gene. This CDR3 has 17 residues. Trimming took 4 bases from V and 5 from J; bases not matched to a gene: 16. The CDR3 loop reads CASSPRTGTAEAYGYTF. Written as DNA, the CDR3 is TGTGCCAGCAGCCCAAGGACAGGGACCGCCGAAGCATATGGCTACACCTTC.

For the CDR3, the DNA is TGTGCCAGCAGCTTTAGGGGGGTTGGGCCGAATAATTCACCCCTCCACTTT. This codes for CASSFRGVGPNNSPLHF. The rearrangement joins TRBV7-2 to TRBJ1-6; D possibly corresponds to TRBD1 (6 bases). The germline gives CDR1 SGHTA, CDR2 FQGNSA. This CDR3 spans 17 amino acids. Trimming removed 3 bases from V and 5 bases from J, with 17 bases in between.

The DNA of the CDR3 is TGTGCCAGCAGCTTAGGACAGGGGCCAGGTCAGCCCCAGCATTTT. Its translation: CASSLGQGPGQPQHF. This sequence joins TRBV7-9 and TRBJ1-5, with 8 bases fitting TRBD1. V lost 1 base, J lost 6 bases, and 5 bases stayed unmatched. Per germline, CDR1 SEHNR and CDR2 FQNEAQ (reference sequence). The CDR3 totals 15 residues.

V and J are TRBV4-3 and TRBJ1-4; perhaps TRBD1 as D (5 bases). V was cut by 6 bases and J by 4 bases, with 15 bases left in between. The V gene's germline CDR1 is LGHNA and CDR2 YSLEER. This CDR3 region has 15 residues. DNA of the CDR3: TGCGCCAGCAGTCTAGCGAGGCAGGGTAATGAAAAACTGTTTTTT. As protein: CASSLARQGNEKLFF.

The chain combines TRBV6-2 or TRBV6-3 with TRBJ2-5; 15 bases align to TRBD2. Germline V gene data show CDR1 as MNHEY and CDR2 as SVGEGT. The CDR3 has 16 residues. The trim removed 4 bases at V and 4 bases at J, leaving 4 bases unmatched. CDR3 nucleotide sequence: TGTGCCAGCAGTTCCGGACTAGCGGGGGGGCCAGAGACCCAGTACTTC. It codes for CASSSGLAGGPETQYF.

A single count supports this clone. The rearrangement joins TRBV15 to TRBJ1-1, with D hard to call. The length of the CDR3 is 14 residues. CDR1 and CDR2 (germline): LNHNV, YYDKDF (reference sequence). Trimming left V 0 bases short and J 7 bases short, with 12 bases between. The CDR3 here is CATSRDDTGGEAFF. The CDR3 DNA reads TGTGCCACCAGCAGAGACGACACCGGAGGTGAAGCTTTCTTT.

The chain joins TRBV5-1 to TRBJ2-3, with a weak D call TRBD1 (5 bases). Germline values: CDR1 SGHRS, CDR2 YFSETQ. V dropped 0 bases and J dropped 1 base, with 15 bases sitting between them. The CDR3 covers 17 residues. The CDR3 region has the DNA TGCGCCAGCAGCTTGGAGTTGGGCCAGGGCGGCACAGATACGCAGTATTTT. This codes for CASSLELGQGGTDTQYF.

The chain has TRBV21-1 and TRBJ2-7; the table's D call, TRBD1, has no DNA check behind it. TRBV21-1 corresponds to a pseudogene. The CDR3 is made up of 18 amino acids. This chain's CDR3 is CASSFPASQGVLPCEQYF. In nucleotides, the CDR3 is TGTGCCAGCAGCTTCCCGGCGTCACAGGGCGTCCTTCCCTGCGAGCAGTACTTC.

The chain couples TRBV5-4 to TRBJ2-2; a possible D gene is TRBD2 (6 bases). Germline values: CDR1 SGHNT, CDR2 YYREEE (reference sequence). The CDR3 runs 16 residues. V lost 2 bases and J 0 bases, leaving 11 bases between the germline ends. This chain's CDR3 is CASSFMAGTNTGELFF. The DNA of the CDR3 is TGTGCCAGCAGCTTTATGGCGGGGACGAACACCGGGGAGCTGTTTTTT.

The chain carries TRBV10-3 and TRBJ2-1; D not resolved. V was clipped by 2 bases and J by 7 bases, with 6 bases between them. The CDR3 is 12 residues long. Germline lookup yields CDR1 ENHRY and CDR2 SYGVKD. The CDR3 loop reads CAISELGNEQFF. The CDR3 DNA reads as TGTGCCATCAGTGAGCTGGGGAATGAGCAGTTCTTC.

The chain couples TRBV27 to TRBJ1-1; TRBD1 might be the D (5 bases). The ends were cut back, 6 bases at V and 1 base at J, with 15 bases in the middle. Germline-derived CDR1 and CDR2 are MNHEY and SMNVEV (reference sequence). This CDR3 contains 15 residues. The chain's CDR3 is CASSIFGGPNTEAFF. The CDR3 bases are TGTGCCAGCAGCATCTTCGGGGGACCGAACACTGAAGCTTTCTTT.

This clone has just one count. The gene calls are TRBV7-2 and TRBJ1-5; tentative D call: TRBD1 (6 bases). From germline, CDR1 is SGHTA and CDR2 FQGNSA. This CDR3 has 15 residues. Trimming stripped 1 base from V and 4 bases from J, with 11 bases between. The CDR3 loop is CASSLGTAKNQPQHF. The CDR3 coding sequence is TGTGCCAGCAGCTTAGGGACAGCTAAAAATCAGCCCCAGCATTTT.

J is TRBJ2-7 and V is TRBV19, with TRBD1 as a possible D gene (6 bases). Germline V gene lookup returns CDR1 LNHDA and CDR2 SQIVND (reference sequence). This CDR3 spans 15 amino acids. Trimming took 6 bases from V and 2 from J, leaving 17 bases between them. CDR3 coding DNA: TGTGCCAGTAGCGACGGGACAAGTTTTCCCTACGAGCAGTACTTC. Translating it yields CASSDGTSFPYEQYF.

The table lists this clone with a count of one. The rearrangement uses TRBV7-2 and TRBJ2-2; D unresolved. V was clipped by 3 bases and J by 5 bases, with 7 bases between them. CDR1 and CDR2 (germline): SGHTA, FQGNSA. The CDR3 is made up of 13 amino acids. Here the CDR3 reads CASSLGNTGELFF. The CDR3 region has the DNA TGTGCCAGCAGCTTGGGGAATACCGGGGAGCTGTTTTTT.

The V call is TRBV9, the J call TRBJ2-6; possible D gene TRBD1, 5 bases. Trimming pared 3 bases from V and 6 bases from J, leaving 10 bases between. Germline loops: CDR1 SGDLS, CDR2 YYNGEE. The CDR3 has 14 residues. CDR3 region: CASSGTTAANVLTF. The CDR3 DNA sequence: TGTGCCAGCAGCGGAACGACAGCGGCCAACGTCCTGACTTTC.